These 9 T cell receptor beta chains were all obtained from the same sample, sequenced in a study of control samples from healthy donors and cancer patients. The repertoire was sequenced with immunoSEQ multiplex PCR; TCRdb's copy has only in-frame clones and lacks some. The sample consists of around 230,000 clones, 85% to 95% of them appearing once. The sequenced sample was blood. Receptor source: a man aged 50 to 60 in good health.

The chain joins TRBV19 to TRBJ2-5; no clear D gene. Germline V gene sequence: CDR1 LNHDA, CDR2 SQIVND (reference sequence). The V end lost 3 bases, the J end lost 2 bases, and 7 bases lay between the germline ends. The CDR3 covers 13 residues. CDR3 amino acids: CASSIDRQETQYF. CDR3 DNA sequence: TGTGCCAGTAGTATTGACCGACAAGAGACCCAGTACTTC.

The rearrangement links TRBV18 to TRBJ2-1; no clear D. Germline lookup yields CDR1 KGHSH and CDR2 LQKENI. The CDR3 runs to 14 residues. V dropped 0 bases and J dropped 5 bases, with 8 bases sitting between them. Here the CDR3 reads CASSPPSGDNEQFF. CDR3 nucleotide sequence: TGTGCCAGCTCACCACCGTCTGGGGACAATGAGCAGTTCTTC.

The chain uses TRBV6-5 and TRBJ1-2; TRBD1 agrees at 8 bases. V lost 6 bases to trimming and J lost 6 bases; unmatched junction nucleotides: 9. Looked up from germline, CDR1 is MNHEY and CDR2 is SVGAGI. CDR3 size: 14 residues. The CDR3 DNA sequence: TGTGCCAGCAGGGGACAGGCCCTGGGGAATGGCTACACCTTC. Protein: CASRGQALGNGYTF.

V and J are TRBV19 and TRBJ1-1; weak D call: TRBD1 (5 bases). In germline, CDR1 is LNHDA, CDR2 SQIVND (reference sequence). Trimming cost V 4 bases and J 3 bases, with 15 bases left between them. CDR3 length equals 15 residues. The CDR3 loop reads CASSTFDRPYTEAFF. CDR3 coding DNA: TGTGCCAGTAGTACTTTCGACAGACCGTACACTGAAGCTTTCTTT.

The V call is TRBV10-1, the J call TRBJ2-1; the D call may be TRBD1 or TRBD2 (5 bases each). The CDR3 extends over 15 amino acids. Germline V gene sequence: CDR1 WNHNN, CDR2 SYGVQD (reference sequence). The V and J ends lost 0 bases and 5 bases respectively, with 11 bases between them. This CDR3 is CASSESTGHHNEQFF. The CDR3 coding sequence is TGCGCCAGCAGTGAGTCCACGGGGCACCACAATGAGCAGTTCTTC.

The chain carries TRBV27 and TRBJ2-5, with D hard to call. Trimming cost V 8 bases and J 3 bases, with 10 bases left between them. Germline assignment: CDR1 MNHEY and CDR2 SMNVEV (reference sequence). The CDR3 spans 12 residues. The CDR3 DNA follows: TGTGCCAGCTCGGACGGCGAAGAGACCCAGTACTTC. This codes for CASSDGEETQYF.

For the CDR3, the DNA is TGTGCCAGCAGTTACCCACAGGGGACGTACGAGCAGTACGTC. As protein: CASSYPQGTYEQYV. This sequence joins TRBV6-5 and TRBJ2-7; TRBD1 aligns across 7 bases. After removal of 2 bases from V and 4 bases from J, the junction contained 5 bases not matched to a gene. The length of the CDR3 is 14 residues. CDR1 MNHEY and CDR2 SVGAGI come from the germline V gene.

The V and J genes are TRBV7-2 and TRBJ1-1; D ambiguous. V was shortened by 2 bases and J by 1 base, with 5 bases between the two germline ends. The germline CDR1 and CDR2 sequences are SGHTA and FQGNSA. The length of the CDR3 is 13 residues. Here the CDR3 reads CASSLYGNTEAFF. In nucleotides, the CDR3 is TGTGCCAGCAGCTTATACGGGAACACTGAAGCTTTCTTT. The full variable domain, in which reference TRBV7-2 and TRBJ1-1 provide the parts outside the CDR3, is GAGVSQSPSNKVTEKGKDVELRCDPISGHTALYWYRQSLGQGLEFLIYFQGNSAPDKSGLPSDRFSAERTGGSVSTLTIQRTQQEDSAVYLCASSLYGNTEAFFGQGTRLTVV.

The chain links TRBV2 to TRBJ1-6; D remains ambiguous. V dropped 10 bases and J dropped 0 bases, with 13 bases sitting between them. The germline gives CDR1 SNHLY, CDR2 FYNNEI. The CDR3 has 15 amino acids. CDR3: CATSGPSSYNSPLHF. As DNA, the CDR3 is TGTGCCACTTCCGGGCCGAGCTCCTATAATTCACCCCTCCACTTT.